Shown below are 32 T cell receptor beta chains from a single sample sequenced in a study of early T cells in non-severe SARS-CoV-2 infection. TCRdb independently ran MiXCR on the 5' RACE reads; one entry per CDR3 protein. The data contain about 48,000 distinct CDR3 sequences, 4.5% to 7% of them seen just once; the ten biggest clones take up roughly 4.5%. The sample consisted of whole blood. The source of these receptors is an adult who was a healthcare worker with PCR-confirmed SARS-CoV-2 infection or an uninfected control (not recorded which).

Ten or more counts support this clonotype. V usage is TRBV4-1 and J usage is TRBJ1-1; a possible D gene is TRBD1 (5 bases). Trimming removed 4 bases from V and 1 base from J, with 10 bases in between. The CDR3 has 14 amino acids. CDR1 and CDR2 from the germline V gene are MGHRA and YSYEKL. CDR3 amino acids: CASSPWGKNTEAFF. Written as DNA, the CDR3 is TGCGCCAGCAGCCCCTGGGGCAAGAACACTGAAGCTTTCTTT.

This clonotype was counted a few times. This chain connects TRBV12-3 or TRBV12-4 to TRBJ2-1; D unclear. V dropped 2 bases and J dropped 1 base, with 9 bases sitting between them. The CDR3 length is 15 residues. The CDR3 loop reads CASSLRTASYNEQFF. In DNA form, the CDR3 reads TGTGCCAGCAGTTTACGGACCGCGTCCTACAATGAGCAGTTCTTC.

CDR3 DNA sequence: TGTGCCAGCAGCCCGTTAGGGGGTAGCGTGCGCAATGAGCAGTTCTTC. Translation: CASSPLGGSVRNEQFF. The V gene is TRBV7-6, the J gene TRBJ2-1; D is possibly TRBD1 (6 bases). The germline V gene encodes CDR1 SGHVS and CDR2 FNYEAQ. This CDR3 has 16 amino acids. The germline V and J ends were trimmed by 5 bases and 6 bases, with 20 bases remaining between them.

This clonotype was recorded a few times. The chain links TRBV19 to TRBJ2-7; no reliable D call. V lost 8 bases and J 1 base, leaving 15 bases between the germline ends. Germline CDR1 is LNHDA and CDR2 is SQIVND (reference sequence). The CDR3 has 14 residues. CDR3 sequence (DNA): TGTGCCAGTGCTAGTCGGGCCGGTTCCTACGAGCAGTACTTC. Protein product: CASASRAGSYEQYF.

This clonotype was seen at least ten times. The chain combines TRBV4-1 with TRBJ1-1; no clear D. V dropped 0 bases and J dropped 1 base, with 9 bases sitting between them. The CDR3 totals 15 residues. The germline CDR1 and CDR2 sequences are MGHRA and YSYEKL. The chain's CDR3 is CASSQEGSANTEAFF. The CDR3, as DNA: TGCGCCAGCAGCCAAGAAGGGAGTGCGAACACTGAAGCTTTCTTT.

This clonotype was counted ten times or more. The chain is built from TRBV5-5 and TRBJ1-1; the D is unclear. Germline-derived CDR1 and CDR2 are SGHKS and YYEKEE (reference sequence). The CDR3 contains 12 residues. V gave up 4 bases and J gave up 6 bases, with 10 bases separating them. The DNA of the CDR3 is TGTGCCAGCAGCCCATCGTGGGCTGAAGCTTTCTTT. As protein: CASSPSWAEAFF. The entire variable domain, with the rest obtained from reference TRBV5-5 and TRBJ1-1, is as follows: DAGVTQSPTHLIKTRGQQVTLRCSPISGHKSVSWYQQVLGQGPQFIFQYYEKEERGRGNFPDRFSARQFPNYSSELNVNALLLGDSALYLCASSPSWAEAFFGQGTRLTVV.

V gene TRBV4-1 combines with J gene TRBJ2-3; D gene uncertain. Germline V lookup: CDR1 MGHRA, CDR2 YSYEKL. Trimming cost V 4 bases and J 5 bases, with 7 bases left between them. The CDR3 has 12 amino acids. The CDR3 DNA reads as TGCGCCAGCAGCCGGGGTCTAGATACGCAGTATTTT. Translating gives CASSRGLDTQYF.

There are many counts of this clonotype. The chain couples TRBV5-1 to TRBJ2-7; 9 nucleotides line up with TRBD2. The CDR3 is 16 amino acids. Per the germline V gene, CDR1 is SGHRS and CDR2 is YFSETQ. The trim removed 4 bases at V and 0 bases at J, leaving 8 bases unmatched. CDR3 in DNA: TGCGCCAGCAGCGCTGGGGCTAGCGGGGCCTCCTACGAGCAGTACTTC. This translates into CASSAGASGASYEQYF.

This chain links TRBV14 with TRBJ1-1; a weak D match, TRBD1 (5 bases). The V end lost 3 bases, the J end lost 1 base, and 12 bases lay between the germline ends. Germline CDR1 is SGHDN and CDR2 is FVKESK. This CDR3 region has 15 residues. The CDR3 sequence is CASSHLGHQNTEAFF. The CDR3 coding sequence is TGTGCCAGCAGCCACCTTGGACACCAGAACACTGAAGCTTTCTTT.

This clonotype was recorded at least ten times. This chain connects TRBV11-3 to TRBJ2-5, with D hard to call. Deletions cut 3 bases from V and 3 bases from J, with 11 bases between. Germline V CDR1 and CDR2: SGHNT, YENEEA. This CDR3 is built from 14 residues. CDR3 loop: CASSFRGKEETQYF. CDR3 DNA: TGTGCCAGCAGCTTTCGAGGCAAGGAAGAGACCCAGTACTTC.

This clonotype was seen repeatedly, ten times or more. This sequence joins TRBV7-6 and TRBJ2-1, with D maybe TRBD2 (6 bases). Germline CDR1 reads SGHVS; CDR2 reads FNYEAQ. Trimming stripped 2 bases from V and 9 bases from J, with 11 bases between. The CDR3 is made up of 13 amino acids. CDR3 amino acids: CASSLSGSREQFF. Written as DNA, the CDR3 is TGTGCCAGCAGCTTAAGCGGGTCGCGTGAGCAGTTCTTC.

This sequence joins TRBV30 and TRBJ2-7, with D maybe TRBD1 (5 bases). The V end lost 5 bases, the J end lost 2 bases, and 16 bases lay between the germline ends. Per germline, CDR1 GTSNPN and CDR2 SVGIG (reference sequence). The CDR3 is 14 amino acids. The CDR3 sequence: CAWGVAGSTYEQYF. The CDR3 DNA reads TGTGCCTGGGGCGTGGCAGGGTCTACCTACGAGCAGTACTTC.

This clonotype was seen repeatedly, ten times or more. The V call is TRBV14, the J call TRBJ2-1; 7 positions match TRBD1. CDR3 length: 17 amino acids. The germline V gene encodes CDR1 SGHDN and CDR2 FVKESK. The trim removed 2 bases at V and 12 bases at J, leaving 19 bases unmatched. CDR3 in amino acids: CASSQWNRGFYNEWQFF. The CDR3, as DNA: TGTGCCAGCAGCCAATGGAACAGGGGTTTCTACAATGAGTGGCAGTTCTTC.

This sequence joins TRBV15 and TRBJ2-1; possible D gene TRBD2, 5 bases. V lost 0 bases, J lost 5 bases, and 8 bases lay in between. This CDR3 spans 14 amino acids. CDR1 and CDR2 from the germline V gene are LNHNV and YYDKDF (reference sequence). This chain's CDR3 is CATSRDLTNNEQFF. The CDR3 DNA reads as TGTGCCACCAGCAGAGATTTGACTAACAATGAGCAGTTCTTC.

This clonotype came up many times. The chain employs TRBV7-2 and TRBJ2-3; the match to TRBD1 covers 9 bases. The CDR3 contains 12 residues. The germline gives CDR1 SGHTA, CDR2 FQGNSA. V lost 5 bases and J lost 8; bases outside the gene matches: 2. This chain's CDR3 is CASSATGGTQYF. CDR3 sequence (DNA): TGTGCCAGCAGCGCGACAGGGGGTACGCAGTATTTT.

This clonotype was picked up many times. The gene calls are TRBV20-1 and TRBJ1-5; TRBD1 is a possible D gene (5 bases). Germline values: CDR1 DFQATT, CDR2 SNEGSKA (reference sequence). V lost 3 bases, J lost 6 bases, and 12 bases lay in between. The CDR3 sequence is 13 residues long. The chain's CDR3 is CSASGGITQPQHF. The CDR3 DNA follows: TGCAGTGCTAGTGGGGGGATCACTCAGCCCCAGCATTTT.

This clonotype was counted a few times. CDR3 loop: CASSYPGTGDTGELFF. CDR3 in DNA: TGTGCCAGCAGTTACCCCGGGACAGGGGACACCGGGGAGCTGTTTTTT. This sequence joins TRBV6-6 and TRBJ2-2, with 10 positions matching TRBD1. The germline V gene has CDR1 MNHNY and CDR2 SVGAGI (reference sequence). The CDR3 is 16 amino acids. The J segment lost 3 bases and the V segment lost 2 bases, leaving 3 bases of the junction unmatched.

This clonotype was observed at least ten times. V and J are TRBV5-1 and TRBJ2-3; 11 bases are shared with TRBD1. Unmatched junction bases numbered 2, after V lost 7 bases and J lost 4 bases. The CDR3 covers 13 residues. Germline V lookup: CDR1 SGHRS, CDR2 YFSETQ. This CDR3 is CASRTGGPDTQYF. CDR3 DNA: TGCGCCAGCCGGACAGGGGGCCCAGATACGCAGTATTTT.

This clonotype was seen only a few times. The chain carries TRBV7-2 and TRBJ2-3, with TRBD2 identical over 11 bases. CDR3 length equals 18 residues. Germline CDR1 is SGHTA and CDR2 is FQGNSA. With 5 bases clipped from V and 9 bases from J, the junction kept 19 bases outside the gene matches. CDR3 sequence (DNA): TGTGCCAGCAGCGCGACCCGCCTAGCGGGAGGCCGCCGGGGGACGCAGTATTTT. Its translation: CASSATRLAGGRRGTQYF.

This clonotype came up many times. The chain is built from TRBV2 and TRBJ1-5, with D perhaps matching TRBD1 (5 bases). CDR1 is SNHLY and CDR2 is FYNNEI in the germline V gene. The CDR3 is 13 residues long. Between the trimmed V and J ends, which lost 7 bases and 5 bases, there was a span of 12 bases. CDR3 bases: TGTGCCAGCACCCCCTCGGGACATCAGCCCCAGCATTTT. This codes for CASTPSGHQPQHF.

This clonotype has a count of ten or more. The CDR3 DNA reads as TGTGCCTGCACTAGCGGGAGAAGGGTAGAGTACTTC. Encoded protein: CACTSGRRVEYF. The chain carries TRBV30 and TRBJ2-7; 11 nucleotides agree with TRBD2. CDR3 length: 12 amino acids. J lost 11 bases, V lost 6 bases, and 9 bases had no gene match. Germline CDR1 reads GTSNPN; CDR2 reads SVGIG (reference sequence). The full variable domain, in which reference TRBV30 and TRBJ2-7 provide the parts outside the CDR3, is SQTIHQWPATLVQPVGSPLSLECTVEGTSNPNLYWYRQAAGRGLQLLFYSVGIGQISSEVPQNLSASRPQDRQFILSSKKLLLSDSGFYLCACTSGRRVEYFGPGTRLTVT.

This clonotype was recorded many times. The rearrangement uses TRBV29-1 and TRBJ2-1; TRBD2 agrees at 14 bases. Germline CDR1 reads SQVTM; CDR2 reads ANQGSEA. The CDR3 covers 14 residues. The V gene end was trimmed by 7 bases and the J gene end by 8 bases; junction bases not matched to a gene: 7. The CDR3 sequence is CSAKTSGRAHEQFF. The DNA of the CDR3 is TGCAGCGCTAAGACTAGCGGGAGGGCCCATGAGCAGTTCTTC.

In its sample, this clonotype was seen a few times. This chain uses TRBV30 with TRBJ1-2; no definite D call. V shed 3 bases and J shed 1 base, with 6 bases lying between them. The CDR3 spans 12 residues. Germline CDR1 reads GTSNPN; CDR2 reads SVGIG (reference sequence). CDR3 sequence (DNA): TGTGCCTGGAGAAACAATAACTATGGCTACACCTTC. This codes for CAWRNNNYGYTF. The variable domain in full, completed from reference TRBV30 and TRBJ1-2, reads SQTIHQWPATLVQPVGSPLSLECTVEGTSNPNLYWYRQAAGRGLQLLFYSVGIGQISSEVPQNLSASRPQDRQFILSSKKLLLSDSGFYLCAWRNNNYGYTFGSGTRLTVV.

This clonotype was detected many times. The chain carries TRBV7-6 and TRBJ2-1, with 8 bases fitting TRBD1. V lost 4 bases, J lost 4 bases, and 9 bases stayed unmatched. This CDR3 has 16 amino acids. CDR1 and CDR2 (germline): SGHVS, FNYEAQ. CDR3 in DNA: TGTGCCAGCAGCTCGCTGCTACAGGGGGATTACAATGAGCAGTTCTTC. Its translation: CASSSLLQGDYNEQFF.

This clonotype was seen ten or more times. The V call is TRBV11-2, the J call TRBJ2-5; no clear D. Germline CDR1 SGHAT, CDR2 FQNNGV. V was shortened by 4 bases and J by 0 bases, with 12 bases between the two germline ends. This CDR3 comprises 15 residues. The CDR3 here is CASSSSIVDQETQYF. The CDR3 nucleotides are TGTGCCAGCAGCTCCTCAATTGTAGACCAAGAGACCCAGTACTTC.

This clonotype was seen many times. The chain links TRBV7-2 to TRBJ2-4, with 9 bases identical to TRBD2. Germline loops: CDR1 SGHTA, CDR2 FQGNSA. This CDR3 is built from 21 residues. V dropped 0 bases and J dropped 1; count of bases not matched to a gene: 16. CDR3 amino acids: CASSLAGGVAGDYPAKNIQYF. Here the CDR3 DNA reads TGTGCCAGCAGCTTAGCAGGAGGGGTAGCGGGAGATTATCCGGCCAAAAACATTCAGTACTTC. Based on the CDR3 plus reference TRBV7-2 and TRBJ2-4, the full variable domain is GAGVSQSPSNKVTEKGKDVELRCDPISGHTALYWYRQSLGQGLEFLIYFQGNSAPDKSGLPSDRFSAERTGGSVSTLTIQRTQQEDSAVYLCASSLAGGVAGDYPAKNIQYFGAGTRLSVL.

In its sample, this clonotype was seen many times. The V and J genes are TRBV5-1 and TRBJ2-5; TRBD2 matches at 9 bases. With V trimmed by 4 bases and J by 5 bases, 9 bases remained unmatched. In germline, CDR1 is SGHRS, CDR2 YFSETQ. This CDR3 has 15 residues. The CDR3 is CASSPTRTSDETQYF. CDR3 nucleotide sequence: TGCGCCAGCAGCCCAACTAGGACTAGCGATGAGACCCAGTACTTC. Full variable domain (remainder filled in from reference TRBV5-1 and TRBJ2-5): KAGVTQTPRYLIKTRGQQVTLSCSPISGHRSVSWYQQTPGQGLQFLFEYFSETQRNKGNFPGRFSGRQFSNSRSEMNVSTLELGDSALYLCASSPTRTSDETQYFGPGTRLLVL.

This clonotype was detected ten times or more. The rearrangement uses TRBV27 and TRBJ1-6, with 11 bases lining up with TRBD1. J gave up 13 bases and V 4 bases, and 6 bases lay outside the gene matches. The CDR3 is 14 amino acids. Germline loops: CDR1 MNHEY, CDR2 SMNVEV (reference sequence). The CDR3 DNA sequence: TGTGCCAGCAGTTCCGGGACAGGGGGACTGCCCCTCCACTTT. Amino acid sequence: CASSSGTGGLPLHF.

At least ten counts were recorded for this clonotype. The rearrangement joins TRBV7-2 to TRBJ1-5, with 11 bases matching TRBD1. Germline V CDR1 and CDR2: SGHTA, FQGNSA. CDR3 length: 14 residues. V lost 5 bases, J lost 4 bases, and 1 base stayed unmatched. The CDR3 bases are TGTGCCAGCAGCCGGGACAGGGGGAATCAGCCCCAGCATTTT. Encoded protein: CASSRDRGNQPQHF.

This clonotype occurred many times. The chain employs TRBV6-4 and TRBJ2-3, with 8 positions matching TRBD2. This CDR3 has 14 amino acids. J was trimmed by 2 bases and V by 2 bases; bases with no gene match: 0. Germline V CDR1 and CDR2: MRHNA, SNTAGT. CDR3: CASSDGLATDTQYF. DNA for the CDR3: TGTGCCAGCAGTGACGGACTAGCCACAGATACGCAGTATTTT.

This clonotype showed up many times. V gene TRBV27 combines with J gene TRBJ1-2; 9 bases line up with TRBD1. Per the germline V gene, CDR1 is MNHEY and CDR2 is SMNVEV (reference sequence). This CDR3 contains 14 residues. The trim removed 5 bases at V and 3 bases at J, leaving 4 bases unmatched. Here the CDR3 DNA reads TGTGCCAGCAGTACACAGGGGGCCCACTATGGCTACACCTTC. It encodes CASSTQGAHYGYTF.

This clonotype was found many times. The chain couples TRBV4-3 to TRBJ2-6; D might be TRBD2 (6 bases). Germline V gives CDR1 LGHNA, CDR2 YSLEER. V shed 1 base and J shed 7 bases, with 20 bases lying between them. The CDR3 is 18 residues long. The chain's CDR3 is CASSQGRGRVSLANVLTF. The CDR3 DNA is TGCGCCAGCAGCCAAGGGCGGGGAAGGGTCTCTCTCGCCAACGTCCTGACTTTC.